This T cell receptor beta chain was identified during a study of post-analysis software for immune sequencing data (dated by TCRdb to about 2015). Looking at the study overall: Relapsing-remitting, secondary progressive and progressive-relapsing multiple sclerosis were recorded as disease courses, and subtype annotation was lacking for some patients. A subset of samples was prepared in parallel using single-end sample barcoding, then pooled and co-amplified after Illumina adapter ligation. Patient repertoires were compared against roughly 12 previously published healthy control repertoires from donors aged roughly 6 to 26 years. What the authors observed across the whole study: The control group was slightly older than the multiple sclerosis patient group. Compared with controls, multiple sclerosis patients had significantly lower normalized Chao1 diversity, a finding suggesting substantial peripheral T-cell clonal expansion. Patients showed significantly higher frequencies than controls for about 5 TRBV segments, among them TRBV5-6, TRBV5-1 and TRBV20-1. Direct clustering with F measure revealed strong co-clustering of samples prepared in the same batch, which led to a batch-effect correction.

Of note for this clonotype: Its binding antigen is unknown. Per-base qualities were not stored, and no clone one base away is much larger.

CDR1 and CDR2, per the germline V gene (reference sequence), are SGHNT and YYREEE. From the cysteine up to the phenylalanine, the CDR3 has a length of 15 residues. Left in the record is the CDR3 DNA by itself, 45 bases read in frame from the first base. Trimming removed 1 base from V and 9 bases from J, leaving 17 bases between the germline ends. To demonstrate the VDJtools post-analysis software, TCR beta repertoires were profiled from the peripheral blood of 10 to 15 young patients with multiple sclerosis. Multiple sclerosis patients were children and adolescents aged about 6 to 16 years. Library creation used PCR. Instrument used: Illumina HiSeq 2500. To reduce PCR and sequencing biases, unique molecular identifiers were built into the TCR beta cDNA libraries. Every 1 to 10 million input T cells yielded approximately 500,000 cDNA molecules, meaning each molecule approximated one T cell. The same protocol used for the earlier healthy control dataset was applied to prepare and sequence the patient libraries. Samples belonging to the same batch were prepared together, multiplexed and sequenced on a shared HiSeq lane. The authors processed their data as follows. Raw barcoded reads were processed with MIGEC, discarding single-read molecular identifier groups before consensus assembly and CDR3 extraction. VDJtools was used for post-analysis of the clonotype tables, and diversity was normalized by down-sampling every dataset to the size of the smallest sample. In repertoire overlap clustering, CDR3 amino acid sequences, but not nucleotide sequences, were matched to correct batch-related cross-sample contamination. TCRdb passed the public sequencing reads through fastp at Q25 and MiXCR, retaining productive beta sequences. Every distinct CDR3 protein forms one entry, paired with its most common genes and DNA. None of the V and J calls come from the authors' own analysis; TCRdb made them. Here the sample has 500,000 to 600,000 distinct CDR3 sequences; roughly 40% occur a single time. Of the sample, 1.5% to 2% falls within the top ten clones.

Recombination linked TRBV5-4 to TRBJ1-5; the D gene is unclear. This receptor was identified in a girl aged 10-17 years with multiple sclerosis. Sequenced material: blood. Here is the DNA: TGTGCCAGCAGCTTGATAAGGGCAGGTGTATCGCCCCAGCATTTT. Its coded protein is CASSLIRAGVSPQHF.